What follows describes a single TCR beta chain. Antigen: not known. The sample originates from a study of T cell responses to AZD1222 COVID-19 vaccine. As for the study in general: It was second doses at about 4 or about 12 weeks that were pooled. Whole-study findings and limits: There were mostly white British donors and more females than males, and clonal diversity was possibly underestimated. Just a handful of AZD1222 recipients were seropositive at baseline. As reported, nearly half of all spike-specific TCRs target variant regions that are unmutated.

Libraries were prepared by immunoSEQ multiplex PCR; TCRdb keeps only in-frame clonotypes and omits some of them. This sample has 100,000 to 150,000 clones, with about nine tenths found just once. Germline CDR1 reads MNHEY; CDR2 reads SMNVEV (reference sequence). V shed 3 bases, J shed 10 bases, and the junction held 7 bases outside the gene matches. CDR3 size: 13 residues. This clonotype was obtained from an adult in good health. The chain combines TRBV27 with TRBJ1-2, with 8 bases fitting TRBD1. The specimen was peripheral blood, collected on day 0 of AZD1222 vaccination. CDR3 sequence reads: CASSFSTGGAYTF. CDR3 bases: TGTGCCAGCAGTTTCTCCACAGGGGGGGCCTACACCTTC.